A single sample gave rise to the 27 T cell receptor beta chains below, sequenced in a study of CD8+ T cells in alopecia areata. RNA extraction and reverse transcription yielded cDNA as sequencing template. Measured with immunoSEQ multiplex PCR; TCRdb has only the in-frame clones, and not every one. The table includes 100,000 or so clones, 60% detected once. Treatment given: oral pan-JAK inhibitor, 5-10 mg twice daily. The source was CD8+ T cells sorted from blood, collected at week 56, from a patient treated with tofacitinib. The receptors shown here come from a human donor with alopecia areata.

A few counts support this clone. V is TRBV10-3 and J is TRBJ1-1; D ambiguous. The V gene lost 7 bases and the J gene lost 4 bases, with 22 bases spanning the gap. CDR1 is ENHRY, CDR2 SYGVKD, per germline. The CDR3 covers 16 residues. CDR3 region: CAIKEGGLGSVTEAFF. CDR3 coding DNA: TGTGCCATCAAGGAAGGTGGGTTAGGGTCGGTCACTGAAGCTTTCTTT.

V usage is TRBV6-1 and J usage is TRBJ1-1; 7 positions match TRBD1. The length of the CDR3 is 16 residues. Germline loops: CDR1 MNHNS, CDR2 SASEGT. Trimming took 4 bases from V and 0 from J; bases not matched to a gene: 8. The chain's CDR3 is CASSGRDRELNTEAFF. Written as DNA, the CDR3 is TGTGCCAGCAGTGGCCGAGACAGGGAATTGAACACTGAAGCTTTCTTT.

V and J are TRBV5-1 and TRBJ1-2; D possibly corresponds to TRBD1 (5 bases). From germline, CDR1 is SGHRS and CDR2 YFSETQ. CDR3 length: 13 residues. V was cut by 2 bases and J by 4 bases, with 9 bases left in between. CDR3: CASSFGTGYGYTF. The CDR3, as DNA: TGCGCCAGCAGCTTTGGAACAGGCTATGGCTACACCTTC.

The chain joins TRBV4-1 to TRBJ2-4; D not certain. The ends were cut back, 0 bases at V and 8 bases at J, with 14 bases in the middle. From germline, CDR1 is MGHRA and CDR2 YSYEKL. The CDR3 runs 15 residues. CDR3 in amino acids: CASSQDRGGLDIQYF. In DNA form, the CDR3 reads TGCGCCAGCAGCCAAGATCGAGGTGGCTTGGACATTCAGTACTTC.

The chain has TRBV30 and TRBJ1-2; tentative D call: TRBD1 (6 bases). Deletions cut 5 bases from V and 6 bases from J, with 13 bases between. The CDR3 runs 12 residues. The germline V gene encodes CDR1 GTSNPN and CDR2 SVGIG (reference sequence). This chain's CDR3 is CAWVHRENGYTF. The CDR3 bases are TGTGCCTGGGTCCACAGGGAGAATGGCTACACCTTC.

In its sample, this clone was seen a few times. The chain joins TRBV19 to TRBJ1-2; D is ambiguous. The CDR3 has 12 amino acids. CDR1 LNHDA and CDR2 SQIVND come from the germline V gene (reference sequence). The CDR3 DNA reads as TGTGCTGCTTCGGAAAGTAACTATGGCTACACCTTC. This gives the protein CAASESNYGYTF.

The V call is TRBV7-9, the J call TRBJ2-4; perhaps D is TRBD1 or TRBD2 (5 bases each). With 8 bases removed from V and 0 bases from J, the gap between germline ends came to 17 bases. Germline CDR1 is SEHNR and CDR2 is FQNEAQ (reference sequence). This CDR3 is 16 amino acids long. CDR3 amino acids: CASFEMGVGAKNIQYF. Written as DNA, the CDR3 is TGTGCCAGCTTCGAGATGGGGGTCGGAGCCAAAAACATTCAGTACTTC.

CDR3 coding DNA: TGTGCCAGCAGTACGGGACAGGGAGAGACCCAGTACTTC. It yields the protein CASSTGQGETQYF. The chain joins TRBV6-5 to TRBJ2-5; TRBD1 agrees at 9 bases. Germline loops: CDR1 MNHEY, CDR2 SVGAGI. V was clipped by 5 bases and J by 4 bases; unmatched bases: 2. This CDR3 is 13 amino acids long.

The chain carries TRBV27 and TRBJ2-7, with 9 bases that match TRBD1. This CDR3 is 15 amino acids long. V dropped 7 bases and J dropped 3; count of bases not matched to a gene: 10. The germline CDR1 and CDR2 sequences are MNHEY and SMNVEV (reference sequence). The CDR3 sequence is CASNNLGQGVYEQYF. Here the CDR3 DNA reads TGTGCCAGCAATAATCTGGGACAGGGTGTCTACGAGCAGTACTTC.

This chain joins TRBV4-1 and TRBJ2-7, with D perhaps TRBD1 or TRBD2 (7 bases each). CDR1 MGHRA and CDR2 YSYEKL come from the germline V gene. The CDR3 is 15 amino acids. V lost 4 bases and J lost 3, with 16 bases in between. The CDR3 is CASSPRGGAYYEQYF. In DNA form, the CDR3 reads TGCGCCAGCAGCCCCAGGGGGGGCGCATACTACGAGCAGTACTTC.

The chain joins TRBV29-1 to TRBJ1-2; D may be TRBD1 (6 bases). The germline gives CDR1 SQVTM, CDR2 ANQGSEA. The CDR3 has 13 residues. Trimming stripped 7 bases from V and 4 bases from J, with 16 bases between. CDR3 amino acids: CSAQNPGVYGYTF. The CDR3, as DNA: TGCAGCGCCCAGAACCCAGGGGTCTATGGCTACACCTTC.

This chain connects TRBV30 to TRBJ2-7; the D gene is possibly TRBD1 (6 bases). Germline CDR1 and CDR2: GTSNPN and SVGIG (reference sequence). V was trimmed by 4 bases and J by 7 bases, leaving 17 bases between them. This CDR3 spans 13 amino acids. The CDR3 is CAWINRVPGEQYF. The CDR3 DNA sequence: TGTGCCTGGATTAACAGGGTCCCAGGGGAGCAGTACTTC.

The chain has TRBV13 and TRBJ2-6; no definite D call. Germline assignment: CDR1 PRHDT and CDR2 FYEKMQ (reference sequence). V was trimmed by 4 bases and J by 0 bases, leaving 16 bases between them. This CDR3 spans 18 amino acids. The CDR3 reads CASSSNDGLLSGANVLTF. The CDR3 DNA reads TGTGCCAGCAGCTCGAACGACGGATTACTCTCTGGGGCCAACGTCCTGACTTTC. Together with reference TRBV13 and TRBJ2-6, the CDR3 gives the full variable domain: AAGVIQSPRHLIKEKRETATLKCYPIPRHDTVYWYQQGPGQDPQFLISFYEKMQSDKGSIPDRFSAQQFSDYHSELNMSSLELGDSALYFCASSSNDGLLSGANVLTFGAGSRLTVL.

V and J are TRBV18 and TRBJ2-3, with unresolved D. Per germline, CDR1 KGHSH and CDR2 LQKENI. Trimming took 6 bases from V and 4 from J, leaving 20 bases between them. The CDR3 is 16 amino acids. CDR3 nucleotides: TGTGCCAGCTCTTCGGGCCGGACCCTCAAAGCAGATACGCAGTATTTT. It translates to CASSSGRTLKADTQYF.

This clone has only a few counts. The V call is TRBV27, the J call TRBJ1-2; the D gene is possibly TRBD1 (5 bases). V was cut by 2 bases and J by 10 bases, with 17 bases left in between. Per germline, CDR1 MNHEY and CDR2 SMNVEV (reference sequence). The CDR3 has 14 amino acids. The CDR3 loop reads CASSLGVKGPHYTF. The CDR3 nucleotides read TGTGCCAGCAGTTTAGGGGTTAAGGGGCCCCACTACACCTTC.

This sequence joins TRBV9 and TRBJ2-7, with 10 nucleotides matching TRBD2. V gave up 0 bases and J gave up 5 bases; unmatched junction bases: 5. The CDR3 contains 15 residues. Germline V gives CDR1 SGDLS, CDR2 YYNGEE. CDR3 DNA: TGTGCCAGCAGCGTAGGGCTAGCGGGGGTGGACGAGCAGTACTTC. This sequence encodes CASSVGLAGVDEQYF.

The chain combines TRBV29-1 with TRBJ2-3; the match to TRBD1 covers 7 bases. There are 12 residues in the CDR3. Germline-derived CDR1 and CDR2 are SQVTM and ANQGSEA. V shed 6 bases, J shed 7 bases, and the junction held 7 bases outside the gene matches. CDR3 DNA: TGCAGCGTCGAGGGACAGTGGAATACGCAGTATTTT. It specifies CSVEGQWNTQYF.

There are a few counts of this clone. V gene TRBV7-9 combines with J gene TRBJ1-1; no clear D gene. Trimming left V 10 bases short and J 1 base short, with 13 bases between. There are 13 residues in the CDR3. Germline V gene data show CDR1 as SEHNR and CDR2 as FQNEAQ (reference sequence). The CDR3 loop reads CATMTGSNTEAFF. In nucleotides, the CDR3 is TGTGCCACCATGACCGGGTCGAACACTGAAGCTTTCTTT. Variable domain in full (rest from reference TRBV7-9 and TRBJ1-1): DTGVSQNPRHKITKRGQNVTFRCDPISEHNRLYWYRQTLGQGPEFLTYFQNEAQLEKSRLLSDRFSAERPKGSFSTLEIQRTEQGDSAMYLCATMTGSNTEAFFGQGTRLTVV.

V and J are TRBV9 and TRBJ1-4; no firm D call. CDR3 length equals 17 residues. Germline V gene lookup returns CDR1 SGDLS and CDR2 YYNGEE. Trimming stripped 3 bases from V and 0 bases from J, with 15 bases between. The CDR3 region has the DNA TGTGCCAGCAGCGGCCCCTCCGATGGAGCAACTAATGAAAAACTGTTTTTT. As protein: CASSGPSDGATNEKLFF.

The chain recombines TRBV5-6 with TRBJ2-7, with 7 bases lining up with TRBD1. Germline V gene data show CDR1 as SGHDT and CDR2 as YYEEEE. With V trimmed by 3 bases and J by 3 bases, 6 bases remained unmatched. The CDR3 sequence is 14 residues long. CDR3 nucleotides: TGTGCCAGCAGCTCTATGGGACAGAGCTACGAGCAGTACTTC. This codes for CASSSMGQSYEQYF.

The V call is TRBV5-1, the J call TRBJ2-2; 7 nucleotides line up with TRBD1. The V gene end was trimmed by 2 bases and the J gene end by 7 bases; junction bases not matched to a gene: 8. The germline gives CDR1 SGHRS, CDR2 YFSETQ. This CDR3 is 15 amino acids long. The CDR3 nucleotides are TGCGCCAGCAGCTTACCGACAGGGAGTCGCGGGGAGCTGTTTTTT. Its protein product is CASSLPTGSRGELFF.

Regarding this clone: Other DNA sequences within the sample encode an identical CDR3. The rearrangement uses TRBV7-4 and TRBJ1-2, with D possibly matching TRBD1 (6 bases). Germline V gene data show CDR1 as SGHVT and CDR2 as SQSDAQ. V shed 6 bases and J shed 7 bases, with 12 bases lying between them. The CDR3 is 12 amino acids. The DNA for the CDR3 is TGTGCCAGCAGAGAGCAGGGGTCTGGCTACACCTTC. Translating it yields CASREQGSGYTF.

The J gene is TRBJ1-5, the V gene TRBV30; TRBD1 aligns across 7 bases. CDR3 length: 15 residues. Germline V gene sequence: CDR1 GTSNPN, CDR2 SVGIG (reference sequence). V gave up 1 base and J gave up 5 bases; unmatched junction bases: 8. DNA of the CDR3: TGTGCCTGGAGTGGCCCGGGACAGCCGGATCAGCCCCAGCATTTT. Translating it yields CAWSGPGQPDQPQHF.

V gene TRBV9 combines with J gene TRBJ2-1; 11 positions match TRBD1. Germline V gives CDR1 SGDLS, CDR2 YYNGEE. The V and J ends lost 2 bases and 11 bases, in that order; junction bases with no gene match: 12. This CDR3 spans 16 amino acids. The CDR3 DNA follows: TGTGCCAGCAGCGTCCGGACAGGGGGCGACGGGTCCAAGCAGTTCTTC. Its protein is CASSVRTGGDGSKQFF.

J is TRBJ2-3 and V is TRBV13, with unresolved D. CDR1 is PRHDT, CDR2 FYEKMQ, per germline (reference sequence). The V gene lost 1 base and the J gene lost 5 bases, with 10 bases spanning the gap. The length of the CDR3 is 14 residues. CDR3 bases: TGTGCCAGCAGCTTAGTCTCTAGGGTAGATACGCAGTATTTT. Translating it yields CASSLVSRVDTQYF.

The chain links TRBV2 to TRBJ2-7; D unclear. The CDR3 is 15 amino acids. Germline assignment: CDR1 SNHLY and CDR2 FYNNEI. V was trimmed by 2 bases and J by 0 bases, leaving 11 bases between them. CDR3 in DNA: TGTGCCAGCAGTGAATGGGTGGAAAGCTCCTACGAGCAGTACTTC. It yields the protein CASSEWVESSYEQYF.

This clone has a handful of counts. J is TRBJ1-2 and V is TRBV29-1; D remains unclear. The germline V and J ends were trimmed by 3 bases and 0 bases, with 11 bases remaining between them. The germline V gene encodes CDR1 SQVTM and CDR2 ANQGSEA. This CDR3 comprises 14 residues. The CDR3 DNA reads TGCAGCGTTGATCACGGCAATACTAACTATGGCTACACCTTC. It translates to CSVDHGNTNYGYTF.